What follows describes a single TCR beta chain. This clone's antigen is unknown. The input lacks base qualities; no much larger clone sits a single base away. In the prospective study, participants were 18 to 89 years old, resided in approximately 22 geographic areas of the United States, and were enrolled through a virtual design. Cohort assignment in the prospective study relied on participant-reported clinical history from a screening survey and a study questionnaire. In the prospective study, whole blood, serum and a nasopharyngeal or oropharyngeal swab were collected from each participant by mobile phlebotomists. Participants in the prospective study had the option to provide additional blood draws and questionnaires over an approximately 2-month period. Before DNA extraction, prospective study blood samples were shipped either frozen or at room temperature. The data belong to a study of blood T cell repertoires in COVID-19 (dated by TCRdb to about 2020). About the full investigation: Samples covering the acute and convalescent phases of COVID-19 were provided by collaborators in the United States, Italy and Spain. The prospective study material was composed of cDNA or gDNA derived from T cells, B-cell-depleted T cells, or PBMCs. Subjects who had been exposed to COVID-19, were actively infected with it, or had recovered from it provided the deeply sampled blood TCRbeta repertoires that made up the dataset. The repertoires were made available in a free public database intended to serve as a resource for research on the immune response to SARS-CoV-2. The samples were drawn from two sources: the first 160 participants of the ongoing ImmuneRACE study, and 1,000 to 1,500 subjects contributed by 6 global collaborators. Sample metadata almost always included a de-identified subject ID, COVID-19 status, age in years and sex. HLA class I and class II types, where available, came from metadata supplied by the sample provider rather than from assay-based typing. Broad study findings and their caveats: How much clinical and demographic metadata was included differed by source and by participant, and the metadata was provided uncurated.

TCRbeta CDR3 regions were amplified from genomic DNA using the immunoSEQ Assay, a bias-controlled multiplex PCR. The authors' pipeline ran thus. Nucleated cell counts per sample were estimated from amplification of reference gene primers within the assay. To quantify the absolute abundance of each unique TCRbeta CDR3 rearrangement, sequence reads were collapsed and filtered. For each sample, productive Simpson clonality was calculated by taking the square root of Simpson's diversity index across productive rearrangements. TCRdb provides this immuneACCESS table in a form limited to in-frame rearrangements. Some clones are lacking; in checked studies, under half of them reflect an unresolved V gene, and why the rest are absent is not known. The V and J calls and clone size were taken over from that table, and D and trimming were inferred from the DNA. The sample records roughly 250,000 clones, around 90% of which are singletons. The ten biggest clones cover just over 2.5% of the sample.

The CDR3, cysteine through phenylalanine, is 12 amino acids long. Kept here is only the CDR3 DNA, which spans 36 bases and is read in frame from base 1. The germline V gene sets CDR1 to SQVTM and CDR2 to ANQGSEA. The trim is 8 bases for V and 2 bases for J, with a gap of 11 bases between the germline ends. Sequenced input: PBMCs or T cells enriched from blood (not recorded which). The receptor was derived from a woman aged 25 to 39 with acute COVID-19. Recombination connected TRBV29-1 to TRBJ2-3; a weak D assignment points to TRBD1 (5 bases agree). The CDR3 protein is CSWTPSTDTQYF. The base sequence is TGCAGCTGGACACCCTCCACAGATACGCAGTATTTT.